These 14 T cell receptor beta chains share one sample of origin, sequenced in a study of cytomegalovirus exposure and HLA in healthy donors. Both 60 Vbeta primers and 13 Jbeta primers went into the PCR. Assay used: immunoSEQ multiplex PCR; TCRdb lists only in-frame clones, some missing. The sample has about 98,000 clones, 81% seen once. Sequenced material: PBMCs. These TCRs come from a man in his forties in good health and CMV-seronegative.

The rearrangement uses TRBV5-5 and TRBJ1-4; D is unresolved. The CDR3 has 18 amino acids. Germline lookup yields CDR1 SGHKS and CDR2 YYEKEE (reference sequence). Trimming took 2 bases from V and 0 from J, leaving 17 bases between them. CDR3 region: CASSFIRHISATNEKLFF. DNA for the CDR3: TGTGCCAGCAGCTTCATAAGACACATAAGTGCAACTAATGAAAAACTGTTTTTT.

The CDR3 loop reads CASSYSGQSPTEAFF. The DNA for the CDR3 is TGTGCCAGCAGTTACTCGGGACAGTCTCCGACTGAAGCTTTCTTT. This chain uses TRBV6-5 with TRBJ1-1, with TRBD1 matching 7 bases. The CDR3 spans 15 residues. Germline trimming cut 0 bases from V and 5 bases from J; bases unmatched to any gene: 6. CDR1 MNHEY and CDR2 SVGAGI come from the germline V gene.

The V gene is TRBV2, the J gene TRBJ1-2, with D unclear. Germline CDR1 reads SNHLY; CDR2 reads FYNNEI. The V gene lost 8 bases and the J gene lost 7 bases, with 8 bases spanning the gap. The CDR3 runs 10 residues. The CDR3 sequence is CASAASGYTF. The CDR3 DNA is TGTGCCAGCGCAGCGAGTGGCTACACCTTC.

The chain employs TRBV19 and TRBJ1-4; a weak D match, TRBD1 (5 bases). V was shortened by 6 bases and J by 5 bases, with 10 bases between the two germline ends. Germline V gene lookup returns CDR1 LNHDA and CDR2 SQIVND (reference sequence). This CDR3 has 13 amino acids. In nucleotides, the CDR3 is TGTGCCAGTAGGAGGACAATGAATGAAAAACTGTTTTTT. Its protein product is CASRRTMNEKLFF.

The rearrangement joins TRBV30 to TRBJ1-1; 8 nucleotides agree with TRBD1. This CDR3 comprises 12 residues. V was clipped by 5 bases and J by 1 base; unmatched bases: 0. Germline V gene sequence: CDR1 GTSNPN, CDR2 SVGIG (reference sequence). The CDR3 region has the DNA TGTGCCTGGGACAGGGGGAACACTGAAGCTTTCTTT. Its protein is CAWDRGNTEAFF.

The gene calls are TRBV5-1 and TRBJ1-2, with 8 nucleotides matching TRBD1. Trimming at V came to 4 bases and at J to 7 bases, leaving 9 bases not matched to a gene. The CDR3 extends over 14 amino acids. The V gene's germline CDR1 is SGHRS and CDR2 YFSETQ. CDR3 sequence: CASSPRRGQGGYTF. In DNA form, the CDR3 reads TGCGCCAGCAGCCCCCGCAGGGGGCAAGGTGGCTACACCTTC. The full variable domain, with the rest looked up from reference TRBV5-1 and TRBJ1-2, is KAGVTQTPRYLIKTRGQQVTLSCSPISGHRSVSWYQQTPGQGLQFLFEYFSETQRNKGNFPGRFSGRQFSNSRSEMNVSTLELGDSALYLCASSPRRGQGGYTFGSGTRLTVV.

CDR3: CASSLAGSEQFF. For the CDR3, the DNA is TGTGCCAGCAGCTTAGCAGGGTCGGAGCAGTTCTTC. This rearrangement joins TRBV5-4 to TRBJ2-1; maybe TRBD1 (5 bases). Germline V gene data show CDR1 as SGHNT and CDR2 as YYREEE (reference sequence). CDR3 length: 12 residues. Trimming removed 2 bases from V and 10 bases from J, with 10 bases in between.

The rearrangement joins TRBV7-9 to TRBJ1-2, with D unresolved. Germline lookup yields CDR1 SEHNR and CDR2 FQNEAQ (reference sequence). This CDR3 spans 12 amino acids. The V end lost 4 bases, the J end lost 4 bases, and 7 bases lay between the germline ends. The chain's CDR3 is CASSSGSYGYTF. DNA for the CDR3: TGTGCCAGCAGCTCGGGGTCCTATGGCTACACCTTC.

The sample holds one count of this clone. V and J are TRBV5-1 and TRBJ2-2; D not certain. This CDR3 spans 13 amino acids. Trimming took off 5 bases at V and 3 bases at J, with 8 bases between the two ends. Germline V lookup: CDR1 SGHRS, CDR2 YFSETQ. This CDR3 reads CASSLADTGELFF. The CDR3 DNA follows: TGCGCCAGCAGTCTGGCGGACACCGGGGAGCTGTTTTTT.

The gene calls are TRBV6-5 and TRBJ2-2; TRBD1 matches 10 bases. Per the germline V gene, CDR1 is MNHEY and CDR2 is SVGAGI. This CDR3 comprises 13 residues. V shed 6 bases, J shed 6 bases, and the junction held 1 base outside the gene matches. CDR3 protein: CASSDRGPGELFF. The CDR3 DNA reads as TGTGCCAGCAGCGACAGGGGGCCCGGGGAGCTGTTTTTT.

This rearrangement joins TRBV6-5 to TRBJ2-2, with D possibly matching TRBD2 (5 bases). V lost 6 bases, J lost 1 base, and 9 bases lay in between. CDR1 is MNHEY, CDR2 SVGAGI, per germline. CDR3 length: 14 residues. In DNA, the CDR3 is TGTGCCAGCAGCTCCGGGGTGAACACCGGGGAGCTGTTTTTT. Amino acid sequence: CASSSGVNTGELFF.

The gene calls are TRBV2 and TRBJ1-1; D gene unclear. Trimming took 3 bases from V and 8 from J, leaving 7 bases between them. Germline V gene sequence: CDR1 SNHLY, CDR2 FYNNEI. This CDR3 contains 11 residues. The CDR3 region has the DNA TGTGCCAGCAGTGATCATGTGGAAGCTTTCTTT. The encoded protein is CASSDHVEAFF.

The chain employs TRBV27 and TRBJ2-3, with 8 bases lining up with TRBD2. Germline V gene lookup returns CDR1 MNHEY and CDR2 SMNVEV (reference sequence). Trimming cost V 6 bases and J 3 bases; bases outside gene matches: 8. The CDR3 is made up of 15 amino acids. DNA of the CDR3: TGTGCCAGCAGCTTAGCACGGGGGGGTACAGATACGCAGTATTTT. The encoded protein is CASSLARGGTDTQYF.

The genes are TRBV5-5 and TRBJ2-5; D uncertain. The germline V gene has CDR1 SGHKS and CDR2 YYEKEE (reference sequence). V dropped 2 bases and J dropped 13 bases, with 18 bases sitting between them. This CDR3 has 13 residues. This chain's CDR3 is CASSLLTSAITYF. CDR3 in DNA: TGTGCCAGCAGCTTATTAACAAGCGCTATCACGTACTTC.